This entry is about one T cell receptor (beta chain). This clonotype was recorded a few times. Its antigen target is currently unknown. No clone much larger than this one lies a single base away; base qualities are absent. These reads were obtained on an Illumina NovaSeq 6000. Synthesis of TCR cDNA relied on 5'RACE template switching, a step that introduced a universal primer site along with unique molecular identifiers. Priming for cDNA synthesis came from both the TCR alpha and TCR beta constant segments. Library amplification involved two PCR steps, and the second step added sample barcodes and sequencing adapters. Sequencing of libraries was performed on Illumina HiSeq 2500 (2x100 bp) or NovaSeq (2x150 bp). The study's own analysis went as follows. Demultiplexing of reads and collapsing into UMI consensus sequences were performed with MIGEC, and V(D)J alignment was carried out with MiXCR. Vaccine-responding clonotypes were identified with edgeR using replicate PBMC samples, with FDR below 0.01 and a log2 fold change above 5 up to day 15 being required. Each bulk clonotype received a CD4 or CD8 identity based on whether the sequenced CD4 or CD8 repertoire contained that clonotype at higher abundance. The public reads were reanalyzed by TCRdb: fastp trimming at Q25, MiXCR alignment, in-frame beta chains only. Every distinct CDR3 protein forms one entry, paired with its most common genes and DNA. TCRdb's processing, not the authors' own work, is the source of the V and J calls. The sample table lists about 130,000 distinct CDR3 sequences, 8.9% of them with a count of one. Of the sample, 30% to 50% falls within the top ten clones.

The record originates from a study of T cells after yellow fever vaccination (dated by TCRdb to between 2017 and 2020). Looking at the study overall: Libraries from fractions with low cell numbers were prepared with the SMART-Seq v4 Ultra Low Input RNA kit. To follow T-cell clones before and after primary and booster YFV17D yellow fever vaccination, bulk TCR alpha and beta repertoires were sequenced over time. Blood was collected at multiple timepoints before and after primary and secondary immunization, and bulk PBMC replicates and cell subsets were isolated. Two healthy male donors made up the cohort, one aged 18 to 29 years and the other aged 30 to 40 years.

The CDR3 has 13 amino acids, counting the end cysteine and phenylalanine. Only the CDR3 DNA stays, 39 bases, in frame from base 1. The germline V gene provides CDR1 MNHEY and CDR2 SVGEGT. At the junction V is shortened by 0 bases and J by 6 bases, with 8 bases in between. Overall results and qualifications from the work: FACS-sorted repertoires could contain abundant contaminating clonotypes from the bulk population, so computational filtering was required. Compared with the primary T-cell response, the secondary T-cell response was faster but weaker, reaching its peak on day 5 rather than on day 15. After the booster, most of the clones that had expanded following primary vaccination were detected again (roughly 97% of CD4 and around 90% of CD8), which suggests that memory was broadly maintained. Only a couple of donors were included in the study, so the extent to which the findings can be generalized is limited. A small fraction of clonotypes showed up in both the CD4 and CD8 compartments, probably as a result of convergent recombination.

The treatment or condition label, read with the paper, signifies: live attenuated yellow fever vaccine strain. PBMCs were isolated from peripheral blood using a standard Ficoll-Paque protocol. Dynabeads CD4 and CD8 positive selection kits were used to isolate CD4 and CD8 T-cell fractions. TriZol was used to extract RNA from bulk PBMCs, from CD4 and CD8 fractions, and from dextramer-positive and dextramer-negative fractions. Recombination connected TRBV6-2 or TRBV6-3 to TRBJ1-1, with no confidently assigned D gene. This clonotype was obtained from a man in his late teens or twenties who received the YFV17D yellow fever vaccine. Sequenced here: CD8+ T cells sorted from PBMCs, sampled on the day of the yellow fever booster vaccination. The DNA reads TGTGCCAGCAGTTACTCGAATTTGGCTGAAGCTTTCTTT. Its product reads: CASSYSNLAEAFF.